The 7 T cell receptor beta chains in this list originate from one sample, sequenced in a study of spatial heterogeneity in lung cancer. TCRdb re-called the 5' RACE reads through MiXCR, storing one row per CDR3 protein. The sample has about 120,000 distinct CDR3 sequences, under 14% seen once. Time point: blood at routine non-recurrence follow-up after resection. The sample in question was PBMCs, obtained at follow-up. The receptor set was obtained from a female donor with early-stage non-small cell lung cancer.

This clonotype was recorded many times. The chain employs TRBV27 and TRBJ2-3; D is unclear. This CDR3 comprises 15 residues. Germline V CDR1 and CDR2: MNHEY, SMNVEV (reference sequence). The V end was cut by 0 bases, the J end by 2 bases, with 9 bases between. The CDR3 sequence: CASSLSMRTTDTQYF. The CDR3 DNA reads TGTGCCAGCAGTTTATCGATGCGTACCACAGATACGCAGTATTTT.

This clonotype has ten or more counts. The genes are TRBV19 and TRBJ1-5, with D unresolved. Trimming shortened V by 5 bases and J by 7 bases, and 21 bases separated the two germline ends. The V gene's germline CDR1 is LNHDA and CDR2 SQIVND (reference sequence). The CDR3 totals 16 residues. CDR3 region: CASSSQVFTKGQPQHF. As DNA, the CDR3 is TGTGCCAGTAGTTCTCAGGTCTTCACCAAGGGACAGCCCCAGCATTTT. Full variable domain (rest looked up from reference TRBV19 and TRBJ1-5): DGGITQSPKYLFRKEGQNVTLSCEQNLNHDAMYWYRQDPGQGLRLIYYSQIVNDFQKGDIAEGYSVSREKKESFPLTVTSAQKNPTAFYLCASSSQVFTKGQPQHFGDGTRLSIL.

The V call is TRBV14, the J call TRBJ2-5; perhaps TRBD2 as D (5 bases). This CDR3 is built from 14 residues. V was pared by 2 bases and J by 0 bases, with 7 bases between. CDR1 is SGHDN and CDR2 is FVKESK in the germline V gene. CDR3 region: CASSQPDYQETQYF. CDR3 in DNA: TGTGCCAGCAGCCAACCGGACTACCAAGAGACCCAGTACTTC. Variable domain in full (rest from reference TRBV14 and TRBJ2-5): EAGVTQFPSHSVIEKGQTVTLRCDPISGHDNLYWYRRVMGKEIKFLLHFVKESKQDESGMPNNRFLAERTGGTYSTLKVQPAELEDSGVYFCASSQPDYQETQYFGPGTRLLVL.

This clonotype came up a few times. This chain joins TRBV29-1 and TRBJ2-3, with TRBD2 identical over 9 bases. Germline V gives CDR1 SQVTM, CDR2 ANQGSEA. This CDR3 comprises 16 residues. V shed 0 bases, J shed 5 bases, and the junction held 9 bases outside the gene matches. CDR3 bases: TGCAGCGTTGAAGATCCGCGGTTTAGCGGGAGAGATACGCAGTATTTT. This sequence encodes CSVEDPRFSGRDTQYF.

This clonotype came up a few times. The V gene is TRBV2, the J gene TRBJ1-1, with TRBD1 identical over 7 bases. V shed 4 bases and J 6 bases; nucleotides not matched to a gene: 5. This CDR3 has 13 residues. CDR1 SNHLY and CDR2 FYNNEI come from the germline V gene. For the CDR3, the DNA is TGTGCCAGCAGTGTCATCGGGACAGCTGAAGCTTTCTTT. Translating gives CASSVIGTAEAFF.

V is TRBV7-2 and J is TRBJ2-3, with a possible D match to TRBD1 (5 bases). The CDR3 length is 15 residues. V lost 5 bases and J lost 4, with 16 bases in between. Germline values: CDR1 SGHTA, CDR2 FQGNSA. This chain's CDR3 is CASSGRGRGPDTQYF. Here the CDR3 DNA reads TGTGCCAGCAGCGGAAGGGGTAGGGGTCCAGATACGCAGTATTTT.

This clonotype was seen a few times. This rearrangement joins TRBV4-2 to TRBJ2-7; a possible D gene is TRBD2 (6 bases). The CDR3 length is 16 residues. Germline V gives CDR1 LGHNA, CDR2 YNFKEQ. V was pared by 4 bases and J by 6 bases, with 22 bases between. The CDR3 DNA reads TGTGCCAGCAGCCCGAACTCAGCGGGCCCCCCTCTCGAGCAGTACTTC. This sequence encodes CASSPNSAGPPLEQYF.